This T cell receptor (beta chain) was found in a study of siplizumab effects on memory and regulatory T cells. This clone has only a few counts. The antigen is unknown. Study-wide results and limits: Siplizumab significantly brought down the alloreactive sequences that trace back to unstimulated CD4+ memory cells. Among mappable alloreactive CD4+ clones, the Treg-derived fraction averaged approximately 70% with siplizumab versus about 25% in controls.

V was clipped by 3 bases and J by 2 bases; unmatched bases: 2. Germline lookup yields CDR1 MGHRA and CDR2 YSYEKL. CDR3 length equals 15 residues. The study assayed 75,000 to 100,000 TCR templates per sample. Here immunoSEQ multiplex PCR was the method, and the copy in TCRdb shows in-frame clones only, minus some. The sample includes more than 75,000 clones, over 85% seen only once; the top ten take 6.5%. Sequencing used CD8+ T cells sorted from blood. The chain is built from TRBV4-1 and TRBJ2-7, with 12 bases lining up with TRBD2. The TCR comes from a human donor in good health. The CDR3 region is CASSQTSGRAYEQYF. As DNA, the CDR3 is TGCGCCAGCAGCCAGACTAGCGGGAGAGCCTACGAGCAGTACTTC.